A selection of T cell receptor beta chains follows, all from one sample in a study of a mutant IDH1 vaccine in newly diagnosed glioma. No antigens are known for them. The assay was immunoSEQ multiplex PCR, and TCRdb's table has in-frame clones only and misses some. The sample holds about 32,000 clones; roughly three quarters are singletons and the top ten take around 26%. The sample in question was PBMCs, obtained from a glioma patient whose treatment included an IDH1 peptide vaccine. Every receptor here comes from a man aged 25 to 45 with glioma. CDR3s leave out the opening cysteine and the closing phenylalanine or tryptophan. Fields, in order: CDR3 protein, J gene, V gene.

CDR3 protein: ASSQMGQGYEQF
J gene: TRBJ2-1
V gene: TRBV14

CDR3 protein: ASSLYRAGGTDTQY
J gene: TRBJ2-3
V gene: TRBV7-2

CDR3 protein: ASSPDRGPVGETQY
J gene: TRBJ2-5
V gene: TRBV28

CDR3 protein: ASSYSRHPGMSTAF
J gene: TRBJ1-1
V gene: TRBV6-5

CDR3 protein: ASSRWGTGSYEQY
J gene: TRBJ2-7
V gene: TRBV19

CDR3 protein: ATPGDQETQY
J gene: TRBJ2-5
V gene: TRBV10-1

CDR3 protein: ASSWGLGNTGELF
J gene: TRBJ2-2
V gene: TRBV6-6

CDR3 protein: ASSTYRGGGNEKLF
J gene: TRBJ1-4
V gene: TRBV28

CDR3 protein: ASSLDTAGGYEQY
J gene: TRBJ2-7
V gene: TRBV4-3

CDR3 protein: AWSSRESYEQY
J gene: TRBJ2-7
V gene: TRBV30

CDR3 protein: ASSEQGRGTEAF
J gene: TRBJ1-1
V gene: TRBV2

CDR3 protein: ASSLADRGEAF
J gene: TRBJ1-1
V gene: TRBV5-1

CDR3 protein: ASSQRRRGEETQY
J gene: TRBJ2-5
V gene: TRBV14

CDR3 protein: ASSYTSGTIPYEQY
J gene: TRBJ2-7
V gene: TRBV11-2

CDR3 protein: ASSLAWTGGNSGANVLT
J gene: TRBJ2-6
V gene: TRBV7-9

CDR3 protein: SASEGETQY
J gene: TRBJ2-5
V gene: TRBV20-1

CDR3 protein: ASRDAGGGTDTQY
J gene: TRBJ2-3
V gene: TRBV2

CDR3 protein: ASSPIRDRNTGELF
J gene: TRBJ2-2
V gene: TRBV5-6

CDR3 protein: ASSLAQGLYTEAF
J gene: TRBJ1-1
V gene: TRBV5-4

CDR3 protein: ASGKFEPSEQY
J gene: TRBJ2-7
V gene: TRBV2

CDR3 protein: ASSRDKRSSYEQY
J gene: TRBJ2-7
V gene: TRBV6-5

CDR3 protein: ASSLGGMNTEAF
J gene: TRBJ1-1
V gene: TRBV7-9

CDR3 protein: AWSLRGEKLF
J gene: TRBJ1-4
V gene: TRBV30

CDR3 protein: ASSQGRGRNTEAF
J gene: TRBJ1-1
V gene: TRBV4-1

CDR3 protein: ASSPYGGVTDTQY
J gene: TRBJ2-3
V gene: TRBV6-5

CDR3 protein: AWNQGARAF
J gene: TRBJ1-1
V gene: TRBV30

CDR3 protein: ASSLLAGDYEQY
J gene: TRBJ2-7
V gene: TRBV7-2

CDR3 protein: ASSFAVDPRGYT
J gene: TRBJ1-2
V gene: TRBV7-2